This T cell receptor beta chain was sequenced for a study of beta chain features in type 1 diabetes. Notes on the study in general: More deletions and fewer insertions at VDJ junctions were found in patients with type 1 diabetes.

The CDR3 extends over 17 amino acids. Germline-derived CDR1 and CDR2 are MDHEN and SYDVKM. V shed 2 bases and J shed 9 bases, with 23 bases lying between them. What was sequenced were expressed TCRB transcripts, since all of the isolated RNA had been reverse transcribed. Repertoires were generated with immunoSEQ multiplex PCR, while TCRdb's copy carries only in-frame clones and drops some. Of 900,000 or so clones listed, 15% to 20% are singletons. About this clone itself: The antigen is unknown.

Sequencing was performed on naive CD4+ T cells from blood. The genes are TRBV28 and TRBJ1-5, with D perhaps TRBD1 (5 bases). The receptor's source is a woman younger than 30 in good health. DNA of the CDR3: TGTGCCAGCAGTTTAAGCGGTCACGGGACCCACACGCGGCCCCAGCATTTT. This gives the protein CASSLSGHGTHTRPQHF.